This TCR beta chain was retrieved from a study of OX40 agonist ivuxolimab in advanced cancers. The count of this clone is one. CDR1 and CDR2 from the germline V gene are SGHRS and YFSETQ. The CDR3 is 12 residues long. The V end lost 0 bases, the J end lost 2 bases, and 1 base lay between the germline ends. Sequencing was performed with immunoSEQ multiplex PCR; in TCRdb, only in-frame clones are kept and a portion is missing. The sample has 58,000 or so clones; roughly 89% are singletons. The specimen comprised CD4+ or CD8+ T cells sorted from blood, sampled in a trial of the OX40 agonist ivuxolimab. This sequence originates from an adult with an advanced solid tumor such as melanoma, head and neck, liver or kidney cancer. V gene TRBV5-1 combines with J gene TRBJ2-3, with D unresolved. The CDR3 loop is CASSLDTDTQYF. The DNA of the CDR3 is TGCGCCAGCAGCTTGGACACAGATACGCAGTATTTT.